Presented here are 24 T cell receptor beta chains from one specimen sequenced in a study of response to subunit inactivated influenza vaccine. TCRdb re-called the RT-PCR reads through MiXCR, storing one row per CDR3 protein. Of 530,000 or so distinct CDR3 sequences listed, 14% are singletons. The sequenced sample was PBMCs from blood, obtained 12 days after vaccination. The receptors were gathered from a middle-aged man who received an inactivated influenza vaccine.

This clonotype was seen more than once but under ten times. The V call is TRBV7-9, the J call TRBJ2-6; no reliable D call. The CDR3 loop spans 13 amino acids. The V gene's germline CDR1 is SEHNR and CDR2 FQNEAQ (reference sequence). Trimming cost V 3 bases and J 3 bases, with 3 bases left between them. DNA of the CDR3: TGTGCCAGCAGCTTCATTGGGGCCAACGTCCTGACTTTC. Protein product: CASSFIGANVLTF.

This clonotype occurred a few times. This sequence joins TRBV12-3 or TRBV12-4 and TRBJ1-4; a possible D gene is TRBD1 (6 bases). CDR3 length: 13 residues. With 7 bases removed from V and 7 bases from J, the gap between germline ends came to 13 bases. The CDR3 sequence is CASTGGAGEKLFF. The CDR3 DNA reads as TGTGCCAGCACCGGGGGGGCAGGTGAAAAACTGTTTTTT.

This clonotype was recorded a few times. The chain links TRBV12-3 or TRBV12-4 to TRBJ2-5, with TRBD1 matching over 8 bases. The length of the CDR3 is 11 residues. V trimming: 6 bases; J trimming: 9 bases; junction bases outside the gene matches: 3. For the CDR3, the DNA is TGTGCCAGCAGGACACAGGGGGCCCAGTACTTC. Protein product: CASRTQGAQYF.

This clonotype was detected many times. The chain recombines TRBV5-1 with TRBJ2-7; 12 bases line up with TRBD2. The CDR3 extends over 16 amino acids. Germline V lookup: CDR1 SGHRS, CDR2 YFSETQ. J was trimmed by 2 bases and V by 3 bases; bases with no gene match: 6. The CDR3 DNA is TGCGCCAGCAGCTCCGGGACTAGCGGGTCCGCCTACGAGCAGTACTTC. This gives the protein CASSSGTSGSAYEQYF. The variable domain in full, with the rest retrieved from reference TRBV5-1 and TRBJ2-7, is KAGVTQTPRYLIKTRGQQVTLSCSPISGHRSVSWYQQTPGQGLQFLFEYFSETQRNKGNFPGRFSGRQFSNSRSEMNVSTLELGDSALYLCASSSGTSGSAYEQYFGPGTRLTVT.

This chain joins TRBV29-1 and TRBJ2-2, with TRBD1 as a possible D gene (6 bases). V was clipped by 3 bases and J by 1 base, with 15 bases between them. From germline, CDR1 is SQVTM and CDR2 ANQGSEA. The CDR3 spans 16 residues. The CDR3: CSVETRRRGNTGELFF. The CDR3, as DNA: TGCAGCGTTGAGACCAGGCGCAGGGGGAACACCGGGGAGCTGTTTTTT.

In its sample, this clonotype was seen many times. This rearrangement joins TRBV4-3 to TRBJ2-1; D is perhaps TRBD1 or TRBD2 (6 bases each). The germline V gene encodes CDR1 LGHNA and CDR2 YSLEER. The CDR3 length is 12 residues. The V gene lost 4 bases and the J gene lost 10 bases, with 11 bases spanning the gap. In nucleotides, the CDR3 is TGCGCCAGCAGCCGGGAAGGGGGGGAGCAGTTCTTC. Translated: CASSREGGEQFF.

This clonotype was counted ten times or more. The chain links TRBV29-1 to TRBJ2-3; 15 nucleotides align to TRBD2. V dropped 6 bases and J dropped 4; count of bases not matched to a gene: 8. CDR1 and CDR2 (germline): SQVTM, ANQGSEA. This CDR3 is built from 16 residues. DNA of the CDR3: TGCAGCGTAGAGCCGGGACTAGCGGGGGGCGCAGATACGCAGTATTTT. Translated, it gives CSVEPGLAGGADTQYF.

The genes are TRBV28 and TRBJ2-1, with no clear D. Per germline, CDR1 MDHEN and CDR2 SYDVKM. The germline V and J ends were trimmed by 2 bases and 8 bases, with 7 bases remaining between them. This CDR3 has 12 amino acids. The CDR3: CASSLRLDEQFF. The CDR3 bases are TGTGCCAGCAGTTTACGGTTAGATGAGCAGTTCTTC.

This clonotype was counted a few times. The chain uses TRBV12-3 or TRBV12-4 and TRBJ1-2, with a possible D match to TRBD1 (6 bases). V was clipped by 7 bases and J by 2 bases, with 14 bases between them. CDR3 size: 14 residues. The CDR3: CASTRRGANYGYTF. The CDR3 DNA is TGTGCCAGCACCCGAAGGGGGGCAAACTATGGCTACACCTTC.

This clonotype was counted only a few times. The chain joins TRBV27 to TRBJ2-3; 10 positions match TRBD1. The V gene's germline CDR1 is MNHEY and CDR2 SMNVEV (reference sequence). The CDR3 has 18 amino acids. Trimming took 1 base from V and 2 from J; bases not matched to a gene: 9. The CDR3 here is CASSLFGATGGLTDTQYF. CDR3 DNA: TGTGCCAGCAGTTTATTTGGGGCGACAGGGGGCCTCACAGATACGCAGTATTTT.

There are many counts of this clonotype. The DNA for the CDR3 is TGTGCCAGCTCACCACAGGGGGCCGCCTACGAGCAGTACTTC. This sequence encodes CASSPQGAAYEQYF. The J gene is TRBJ2-7, the V gene TRBV21-1; TRBD1 is the table's D call and was not checked against the DNA. TRBV21-1 represents a pseudogene. There are 14 residues in the CDR3.

The chain has TRBV28 and TRBJ2-7, with 10 bases that match TRBD1. The CDR3 covers 15 residues. CDR1 is MDHEN, CDR2 SYDVKM, per germline. V was clipped by 6 bases and J by 2 bases; unmatched bases: 7. CDR3: CASREDRGSTYEQYF. In DNA, the CDR3 is TGTGCCAGCAGAGAGGACAGGGGGTCGACCTACGAGCAGTACTTC.

This clonotype was counted ten times or more. The V and J genes are TRBV28 and TRBJ1-2; the D is unclear. Deletions cut 3 bases from V and 8 bases from J, with 13 bases between. The length of the CDR3 is 13 residues. The V gene's germline CDR1 is MDHEN and CDR2 SYDVKM. In DNA, the CDR3 is TGTGCCAGCAGTTTCCGGGCAGGTCGAGGCTACACCTTC. Its protein is CASSFRAGRGYTF.

This chain connects TRBV6-2 or TRBV6-3 to TRBJ2-7; maybe TRBD1 (6 bases). CDR3 length: 14 residues. The germline CDR1 and CDR2 sequences are MNHEY and SVGEGT. Trimming removed 1 base from V and 5 bases from J, with 12 bases in between. The CDR3 region is CASSYFSRGHEQYF. In DNA form, the CDR3 reads TGTGCCAGCAGTTACTTTTCCAGGGGTCACGAGCAGTACTTC.

V and J are TRBV15 and TRBJ1-1, with a possible D match to TRBD1 (5 bases). V dropped 0 bases and J dropped 3 bases, with 8 bases sitting between them. Germline lookup yields CDR1 LNHNV and CDR2 YYDKDF (reference sequence). This CDR3 has 14 amino acids. Here the CDR3 reads CATSRDGGYTEAFF. In DNA form, the CDR3 reads TGTGCCACCAGCAGAGACGGGGGGTACACTGAAGCTTTCTTT.

This chain joins TRBV28 and TRBJ2-2; 9 bases are a match to TRBD2. CDR3 size: 15 residues. From germline, CDR1 is MDHEN and CDR2 SYDVKM. With 7 bases clipped from V and 0 bases from J, the junction kept 3 bases outside the gene matches. CDR3 residues: CASKAGGPNTGELFF. The DNA of the CDR3 is TGTGCCAGCAAAGCGGGAGGCCCGAACACCGGGGAGCTGTTTTTT.

This clonotype was found a few times. This chain links TRBV4-2 with TRBJ2-2, with D possibly matching TRBD2 (7 bases). Trimming pared 1 base from V and 0 bases from J, leaving 21 bases between. This CDR3 is 20 amino acids long. Germline CDR1 reads LGHNA; CDR2 reads YNFKEQ. The CDR3: CASSQVRLRRGLPNTGELFF. Written as DNA, the CDR3 is TGTGCCAGCAGCCAAGTTAGGTTACGGCGGGGGCTCCCGAACACCGGGGAGCTGTTTTTT.

The CDR3 is CASSQDLTGSYEQYF. CDR3 DNA sequence: TGTGCCAGCAGCCAAGATCTGACAGGGTCCTACGAGCAGTACTTC. The V gene is TRBV4-2, the J gene TRBJ2-7; 7 bases are a match to TRBD1. This CDR3 region has 15 residues. After removal of 0 bases from V and 1 base from J, the junction contained 3 bases not matched to a gene. Germline CDR1 reads LGHNA; CDR2 reads YNFKEQ.

The chain uses TRBV6-2 or TRBV6-3 and TRBJ2-1, with 7 bases that match TRBD1. The J segment lost 5 bases and the V segment lost 2 bases, leaving 0 bases of the junction unmatched. The CDR3 totals 13 residues. The germline V gene encodes CDR1 MNHEY and CDR2 SVGEGT. The chain's CDR3 is CASSYDRDNEQFF. The CDR3 DNA reads TGTGCCAGCAGTTACGACAGGGACAATGAGCAGTTCTTC.

V is TRBV20-1 and J is TRBJ1-2, with D possibly being TRBD1 (5 bases). Trimming took off 2 bases at V and 6 bases at J, with 13 bases between the two ends. Germline-derived CDR1 and CDR2 are DFQATT and SNEGSKA (reference sequence). This CDR3 region has 13 residues. CDR3 coding DNA: TGCAGTGCTAGAAACCCAACAGGTCATGGCTACACCTTC. It codes for CSARNPTGHGYTF.

This chain joins TRBV20-1 and TRBJ2-7, with 7 bases fitting TRBD1. From germline, CDR1 is DFQATT and CDR2 SNEGSKA (reference sequence). The CDR3 extends over 13 amino acids. Trimming at V came to 5 bases and at J to 7 bases, leaving 11 bases not matched to a gene. CDR3 sequence: CSASGTARVEQYF. The CDR3 DNA is TGCAGTGCTTCTGGGACAGCCCGGGTGGAGCAGTACTTC.

This clonotype showed up just a few times. The V gene is TRBV15, the J gene TRBJ2-2, with a tentative D call TRBD2 (6 bases). V was pared by 3 bases and J by 4 bases, with 15 bases between. The CDR3 contains 16 residues. Germline assignment: CDR1 LNHNV and CDR2 YYDKDF (reference sequence). The CDR3 DNA is TGTGCCACCAGCAGGCAGCCGGGAGTTGTCACCGGGGAGCTGTTTTTT. The encoded protein is CATSRQPGVVTGELFF.

The rearrangement joins TRBV28 to TRBJ1-5, with D hard to call. The CDR3 covers 13 residues. Germline assignment: CDR1 MDHEN and CDR2 SYDVKM. Trimming cost V 8 bases and J 5 bases, with 13 bases left between them. The CDR3 region has the DNA TGTGCCAGCGGGAGACTTTCGGATCAGCCCCAGCATTTT. This encodes CASGRLSDQPQHF.

This clonotype was counted a few times. CDR3 sequence: CASSQGLEYEQYF. In DNA form, the CDR3 reads TGTGCCAGCAGCCAAGGGTTGGAGTACGAGCAGTACTTC. The chain recombines TRBV3-1 with TRBJ2-7; D uncertain. This CDR3 contains 13 residues. Germline CDR1 is LGHDT and CDR2 is YNNKEL (reference sequence). Deletions cut 1 base from V and 4 bases from J, with 8 bases between.